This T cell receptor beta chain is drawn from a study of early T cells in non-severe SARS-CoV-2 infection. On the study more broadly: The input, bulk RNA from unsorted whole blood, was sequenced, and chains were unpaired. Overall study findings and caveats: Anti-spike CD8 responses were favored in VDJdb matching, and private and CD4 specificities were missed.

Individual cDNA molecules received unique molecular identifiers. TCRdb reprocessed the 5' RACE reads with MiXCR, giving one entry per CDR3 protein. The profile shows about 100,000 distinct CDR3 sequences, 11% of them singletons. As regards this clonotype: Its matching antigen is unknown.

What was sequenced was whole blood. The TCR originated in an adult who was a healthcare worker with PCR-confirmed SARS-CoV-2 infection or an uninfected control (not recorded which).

The CDR3 DNA follows: TGTGCCTGGAGTTGGTACAGGAGAAACACTGAAGCTTTCTTT. Its protein product is CAWSWYRRNTEAFF. The chain combines TRBV30 with TRBJ1-1, with D maybe TRBD1 (5 bases). The CDR3 consists of 14 residues. Trimming cost V 2 bases and J 2 bases, with 12 bases left between them. CDR1 and CDR2 from the germline V gene are GTSNPN and SVGIG (reference sequence).